Below, 24 T cell receptor beta chains from the same sample are listed, as sequenced in a study. TCRdb re-called the RT-PCR reads through MiXCR, storing one row per CDR3 protein. The sample includes almost 700,000 distinct CDR3 sequences, approximately 15% of them seen just once. Sequenced: memory CD4+ T cells from blood. These TCRs come from a female donor in good health, serving as a healthy control.

This clonotype was seen only a few times. The CDR3 sequence: CASSLNQGRDTIYF. In DNA form, the CDR3 reads TGTGCCAGCAGTCTCAACCAGGGGCGGGACACCATATATTTT. V and J are TRBV28 and TRBJ1-3; D is possibly TRBD1 (6 bases). Trimming removed 5 bases from V and 8 bases from J, with 16 bases in between. The CDR3 consists of 14 residues. Germline assignment: CDR1 MDHEN and CDR2 SYDVKM. Full variable domain (missing parts from reference TRBV28 and TRBJ1-3): DVKVTQSSRYLVKRTGEKVFLECVQDMDHENMFWYRQDPGLGLRLIYFSYDVKMKEKGDIPEGYSVSREKKERFSLILESASTNQTSMYLCASSLNQGRDTIYFGEGSWLTVV.

This clonotype was recorded many times. The chain recombines TRBV9 with TRBJ2-1; 10 positions match TRBD2. The CDR3 loop spans 18 amino acids. V dropped 0 bases and J dropped 4; count of bases not matched to a gene: 10. The germline CDR1 and CDR2 sequences are SGDLS and YYNGEE. The CDR3 DNA reads TGTGCCAGCAGCGTAGGCCTAGCGGGAGTTCGGTTATACAATGAGCAGTTCTTC. This gives the protein CASSVGLAGVRLYNEQFF.

This clonotype was seen only a few times. The chain has TRBV2 and TRBJ2-5; D may be TRBD2 (6 bases). The CDR3 extends over 14 amino acids. The V end was cut by 9 bases, the J end by 0 bases, with 14 bases between. The germline gives CDR1 SNHLY, CDR2 FYNNEI. CDR3 region: CASHSRDYQETQYF. The CDR3 bases are TGTGCCAGTCACTCCCGGGACTACCAAGAGACCCAGTACTTC.

This clonotype has ten or more counts. The chain joins TRBV20-1 to TRBJ2-3; 12 nucleotides align to TRBD2. V gave up 4 bases and J gave up 5 bases; unmatched junction bases: 4. Germline V lookup: CDR1 DFQATT, CDR2 SNEGSKA (reference sequence). This CDR3 is built from 14 residues. The CDR3 DNA sequence: TGCAGTGCTACCTGGACTAGCGGGGAAGATACGCAGTATTTT. Translated: CSATWTSGEDTQYF.

The V and J genes are TRBV12-3 or TRBV12-4 and TRBJ1-2, with D hard to call. The CDR3 length is 14 residues. V lost 4 bases to trimming and J lost 7 bases, with 16 bases between them. In DNA, the CDR3 is TGTGCCAGCAGTTACCTCAAGAGGAGAGGTGGCTACACCTTC. This translates into CASSYLKRRGGYTF.

The J gene is TRBJ1-1, the V gene TRBV7-9; D remains unclear. The V gene lost 6 bases and the J gene lost 8 bases, with 13 bases spanning the gap. This CDR3 is built from 12 residues. Per the germline V gene, CDR1 is SEHNR and CDR2 is FQNEAQ (reference sequence). CDR3: CASSYVHSEAFF. CDR3 in DNA: TGTGCCAGCAGTTACGTACACTCGGAAGCTTTCTTT.

In its sample, this clonotype was seen many times. The V call is TRBV7-2, the J call TRBJ2-5; possibly TRBD2 for D (7 bases). The V and J ends lost 3 bases and 14 bases respectively, with 16 bases between them. Germline values: CDR1 SGHTA, CDR2 FQGNSA. This CDR3 contains 12 residues. The chain's CDR3 is CASSFLRGGGYF. The CDR3, as DNA: TGTGCCAGCAGCTTCCTCAGGGGCGGGGGTTACTTC.

This clonotype showed up many times. This CDR3 reads CSARDRSSISEQFF. The CDR3 bases are TGCAGTGCTAGAGATCGGAGTAGCATTAGTGAGCAGTTCTTC. The genes are TRBV20-1 and TRBJ2-1; D remains unclear. CDR3 length: 14 amino acids. Germline lookup yields CDR1 DFQATT and CDR2 SNEGSKA (reference sequence). Between the trimmed V and J ends, which lost 0 bases and 9 bases, there was a span of 15 bases.

This clonotype has just a few counts. The gene calls are TRBV7-3 and TRBJ1-2; D remains unclear. Per germline, CDR1 SGHTA and CDR2 FQGTGA. Trimming stripped 1 base from V and 7 bases from J, with 13 bases between. The CDR3 length is 14 residues. CDR3 bases: TGTGCCAGCAGCTTAAGTCCGGAAGAGAGTGGCTACACCTTC. Encoded protein: CASSLSPEESGYTF.

This clonotype was seen many times. The V and J genes are TRBV5-5 and TRBJ2-7; 9 bases match TRBD2. J lost 3 bases, V lost 2 bases, and 3 bases had no gene match. CDR1 is SGHKS and CDR2 is YYEKEE in the germline V gene (reference sequence). The CDR3 runs 14 residues. The DNA for the CDR3 is TGTGCCAGCAGCTTAGCGGGAGGCTTCTACGAGCAGTACTTC. Its translation is CASSLAGGFYEQYF.

This chain links TRBV7-2 with TRBJ2-1; D may be TRBD1 (6 bases). The V end was cut by 2 bases, the J end by 1 base, with 9 bases between. CDR1 SGHTA and CDR2 FQGNSA come from the germline V gene. The CDR3 spans 15 residues. For the CDR3, the DNA is TGTGCCAGCAGCTTAACCAGGGGATCCTACAATGAGCAGTTCTTC. This translates into CASSLTRGSYNEQFF. The full variable domain, its missing parts supplied by reference TRBV7-2 and TRBJ2-1, is GAGVSQSPSNKVTEKGKDVELRCDPISGHTALYWYRQSLGQGLEFLIYFQGNSAPDKSGLPSDRFSAERTGGSVSTLTIQRTQQEDSAVYLCASSLTRGSYNEQFFGPGTRLTVL.

This chain links TRBV11-1 with TRBJ2-7; tentative D call: TRBD2 (5 bases). CDR3 length: 13 amino acids. Between the trimmed V and J ends, which lost 9 bases and 7 bases, there was a span of 19 bases. Per germline, CDR1 SGHAT and CDR2 FQDESV (reference sequence). DNA for the CDR3: TGTGCCAGTTCTACGAAAACATCGGGGGAGCAGTACTTC. Protein product: CASSTKTSGEQYF.

The rearrangement links TRBV2 to TRBJ1-1; no definite D call. This CDR3 is built from 13 residues. With 7 bases removed from V and 1 base from J, the gap between germline ends came to 10 bases. Germline V gene sequence: CDR1 SNHLY, CDR2 FYNNEI. As DNA, the CDR3 is TGTGCCAGCAAACAGTCCGAGAACACTGAAGCTTTCTTT. The encoded protein is CASKQSENTEAFF.

This chain uses TRBV29-1 with TRBJ2-7; 7 positions match TRBD1. J lost 9 bases, V lost 6 bases, and 11 bases had no gene match. The germline V gene encodes CDR1 SQVTM and CDR2 ANQGSEA. This CDR3 comprises 12 residues. The CDR3 DNA reads as TGCAGCGTGGACAGGATTCAGGACGGGCAGTACTTC. Translated, it gives CSVDRIQDGQYF.

The chain combines TRBV24-1 with TRBJ2-3; 10 nucleotides match TRBD1. Germline values: CDR1 KGHDR, CDR2 SFDVKD. J was trimmed by 2 bases and V by 4 bases; bases with no gene match: 8. The CDR3 consists of 17 residues. Here the CDR3 reads CATSDLRTGGTTDTQYF. CDR3 in DNA: TGTGCCACCAGTGACCTTCGGACAGGGGGAACCACAGATACGCAGTATTTT.

This clonotype was seen more than once but under ten times. The chain recombines TRBV5-6 with TRBJ2-7, with D perhaps TRBD1 (5 bases). This CDR3 region has 14 residues. Germline CDR1 SGHDT, CDR2 YYEEEE. V was clipped by 4 bases and J by 3 bases, with 14 bases between them. The CDR3 reads CASSQGVSLYEQYF. Here the CDR3 DNA reads TGTGCCAGCAGCCAAGGGGTGAGCCTCTACGAGCAGTACTTC.

This sequence joins TRBV5-6 and TRBJ2-6, with TRBD2 as a possible D gene (5 bases). Germline V CDR1 and CDR2: SGHDT, YYEEEE. The length of the CDR3 is 15 residues. V lost 2 bases to trimming and J lost 1 base, with 7 bases between them. In nucleotides, the CDR3 is TGTGCCAGCAGCTTTACTAGATCTGGGGCCAACGTCCTGACTTTC. Its protein is CASSFTRSGANVLTF.

The chain combines TRBV28 with TRBJ1-2; unclear D gene. This CDR3 has 13 amino acids. Germline V CDR1 and CDR2: MDHEN, SYDVKM. V gave up 7 bases and J gave up 8 bases, with 17 bases separating them. In DNA, the CDR3 is TGTGCCAGCATTGGGTTAAGGGTAGGGGGCTACACCTTC. Translation: CASIGLRVGGYTF.

The chain combines TRBV9 with TRBJ2-7; no clear D gene. The CDR3 spans 13 residues. In germline, CDR1 is SGDLS, CDR2 YYNGEE. Trimming stripped 2 bases from V and 5 bases from J, with 11 bases between. The CDR3 here is CASSVGQANEQYF. The CDR3 DNA reads as TGTGCCAGCAGCGTGGGTCAGGCAAACGAGCAGTACTTC.

This clonotype came up a few times. The J gene is TRBJ2-3, the V gene TRBV27; D may be TRBD1 or TRBD2 (5 bases each). The germline gives CDR1 MNHEY, CDR2 SMNVEV (reference sequence). Trimming shortened V by 7 bases and J by 6 bases, and 20 bases separated the two germline ends. The CDR3 sequence is 15 residues long. The CDR3, as DNA: TGTGCCAGCACCAAAATAGGGGTTACGGGGGATACGCAGTATTTT. This codes for CASTKIGVTGDTQYF.

This clonotype was counted only a few times. The gene calls are TRBV5-1 and TRBJ2-3; TRBD1 matches 9 bases. The V and J ends lost 0 bases and 6 bases, in that order; junction bases with no gene match: 8. The CDR3 totals 16 residues. CDR1 SGHRS and CDR2 YFSETQ come from the germline V gene. For the CDR3, the DNA is TGCGCCAGCAGCTTGGGGGACAGGGCCCTCGGGGATACGCAGTATTTT. This encodes CASSLGDRALGDTQYF.

This clonotype was seen a few times. The V and J genes are TRBV20-1 and TRBJ1-1; a weak D match, TRBD1 (5 bases). The CDR3 length is 17 residues. The V end was cut by 6 bases, the J end by 1 base, with 24 bases between. The germline V gene encodes CDR1 DFQATT and CDR2 SNEGSKA (reference sequence). CDR3 coding DNA: TGCAGTGCGAAGAGTCGGGGGAAGAGGCCGGGGAACACTGAAGCTTTCTTT. Protein: CSAKSRGKRPGNTEAFF.

This clonotype occurred a few times. V usage is TRBV12-3 or TRBV12-4 and J usage is TRBJ1-5; 9 bases fit TRBD1. There are 13 residues in the CDR3. Unmatched junction bases numbered 3, after V lost 7 bases and J lost 5 bases. The CDR3 protein is CASTTGGYQPQHF. In nucleotides, the CDR3 is TGTGCCAGCACCACAGGGGGCTATCAGCCCCAGCATTTT.

This chain joins TRBV2 and TRBJ2-7; tentative D call: TRBD1 (6 bases). V gave up 10 bases and J gave up 0 bases, with 16 bases separating them. Germline V gives CDR1 SNHLY, CDR2 FYNNEI. The CDR3 is 14 amino acids. In DNA form, the CDR3 reads TGTGCCAACGCCGCAGGGGTCGTCTCCTACGAGCAGTACTTC. This encodes CANAAGVVSYEQYF.